This T cell receptor beta chain was identified during a study of shared clonotypes between healthy human individuals. TCRdb's table, derived via immunoSEQ multiplex PCR, lists solely in-frame clones and lacks some. This table holds around 2.3 million clones, around 95% found once. Trimming took off 7 bases at V and 6 bases at J, with 9 bases between the two ends. The CDR3 loop spans 11 amino acids. CDR1 MNHNY and CDR2 SVGAGI come from the germline V gene (reference sequence). The source is a man aged 18 to 30 in good health. The chain joins TRBV6-6 to TRBJ1-1; D not resolved. The specimen was naive CD4+ T cells sorted from blood. Subset specified: CD45RA+ positively selected. The CDR3 DNA is TGTGCCAGCATGTGGTACGCTGAAGCTTTCTTT. This sequence encodes CASMWYAEAFF.